One and the same sample provided the 16 T cell receptor beta chains below, sequenced in a study of T cells in localized non-small cell lung cancer. The table came from immunoSEQ multiplex PCR; TCRdb's copy has only in-frame clones and leaves some out. The sample records 130,000 or so clones, 70% to 90% being singletons. The sequenced sample was peripheral blood, obtained before any cancer treatment. These receptors all come from a female donor of 60 years or more with stage I lung adenocarcinoma.

The rearrangement joins TRBV6-5 to TRBJ2-7; D not certain. V was pared by 10 bases and J by 3 bases, with 7 bases between. In germline, CDR1 is MNHEY, CDR2 SVGAGI. The CDR3 extends over 10 amino acids. The CDR3 loop is CAKTLYEQYF. CDR3 bases: TGTGCCAAGACTCTCTACGAGCAGTACTTC.

The gene calls are TRBV19 and TRBJ2-3; TRBD2 agrees at 7 bases. The V gene's germline CDR1 is LNHDA and CDR2 SQIVND (reference sequence). Losses at the gene ends were 11 bases for V and 2 bases for J; bases not matched to a gene: 7. The CDR3 has 13 residues. This CDR3 reads CAARDYFTDTQYF. The CDR3 nucleotides read TGTGCCGCCAGGGACTACTTCACAGATACGCAGTATTTT.

The V and J genes are TRBV28 and TRBJ2-4; D might be TRBD1 or TRBD2, each matching 5 bases. V lost 6 bases and J lost 9, with 18 bases in between. CDR1 is MDHEN and CDR2 is SYDVKM in the germline V gene. This CDR3 is built from 14 residues. The CDR3 DNA reads TGTGCCAGCAGCCGAAGGGTTGAGGGGTCCATTCAGTACTTC. It encodes CASSRRVEGSIQYF.

The chain recombines TRBV21-1 with TRBJ1-1. TRBV21-1 represents a pseudogene. The CDR3 contains 13 residues. The CDR3 DNA follows: TGTGCCGCTGGGCGGGCGGTGAACACTGAAGCTTTCTTT. Its translation is CAAGRAVNTEAFF.

This chain uses TRBV11-2 with TRBJ1-1, with D hard to call. The V gene's germline CDR1 is SGHAT and CDR2 FQNNGV. This CDR3 comprises 13 residues. The V and J ends lost 6 bases and 2 bases respectively, with 10 bases between them. CDR3 loop: CASSPAPNTEAFF. CDR3 nucleotide sequence: TGTGCCAGCAGTCCCGCCCCAAACACTGAAGCTTTCTTT.

The chain has TRBV7-3 and TRBJ2-7; no reliable D call. The germline V and J ends were trimmed by 1 base and 2 bases, with 6 bases remaining between them. CDR1 is SGHTA and CDR2 is FQGTGA in the germline V gene. The CDR3 consists of 13 residues. CDR3 amino acids: CASSLNYAYEQYF. CDR3 nucleotide sequence: TGTGCCAGCAGCTTAAACTATGCCTACGAGCAGTACTTC.

This sequence joins TRBV2 and TRBJ1-2, with TRBD1 matching 10 bases. Trimming at V came to 6 bases and at J to 3 bases, leaving 1 base not matched to a gene. The germline gives CDR1 SNHLY, CDR2 FYNNEI. The CDR3 length is 13 residues. The CDR3 DNA follows: TGTGCCAGCAGCGGGACAGGGGACTATGGCTACACCTTC. It translates to CASSGTGDYGYTF.

The V and J genes are TRBV27 and TRBJ2-1, with D possibly matching TRBD2 (6 bases). This CDR3 spans 13 amino acids. Germline lookup yields CDR1 MNHEY and CDR2 SMNVEV (reference sequence). Trimming shortened V by 2 bases and J by 10 bases, and 12 bases separated the two germline ends. For the CDR3, the DNA is TGTGCCAGCAGTTTACCGGGGGTGTACGAGCAGTTCTTC. Translation: CASSLPGVYEQFF.

The gene calls are TRBV7-9 and TRBJ1-1; the match to TRBD1 covers 8 bases. This CDR3 has 15 residues. V lost 6 bases and J lost 1; bases outside the gene matches: 7. Germline V CDR1 and CDR2: SEHNR, FQNEAQ (reference sequence). The CDR3 sequence: CASSQSRGPNTEAFF. As DNA, the CDR3 is TGTGCCAGCAGTCAAAGCAGGGGGCCGAACACTGAAGCTTTCTTT.

The gene calls are TRBV29-1 and TRBJ1-1; D ambiguous. V was clipped by 7 bases and J by 2 bases, with 5 bases between them. Per germline, CDR1 SQVTM and CDR2 ANQGSEA. CDR3 length: 10 amino acids. The CDR3 loop is CSASNTEAFF. CDR3 nucleotides: TGCAGCGCGAGTAACACTGAAGCTTTCTTT.

Here the CDR3 DNA reads TGCGCCAGCAGCCCGGGCTCCAGCCTCGTGTCGCAGCCCCAGCATTTT. As protein: CASSPGSSLVSQPQHF. V usage is TRBV5-1 and J usage is TRBJ1-5; D gene unclear. CDR3 length equals 16 residues. Germline V lookup: CDR1 SGHRS, CDR2 YFSETQ. Deletions cut 4 bases from V and 7 bases from J, with 21 bases between.

The chain combines TRBV11-3 with TRBJ2-1, with D perhaps matching TRBD2 (5 bases). From germline, CDR1 is SGHNT and CDR2 YENEEA. CDR3 size: 17 residues. Trimming removed 2 bases from V and 0 bases from J, with 14 bases in between. This CDR3 reads CASSLFGGLSSYNEQFF. The CDR3 DNA is TGTGCCAGCAGCTTATTTGGCGGGCTCAGCTCCTACAATGAGCAGTTCTTC.

The rearrangement links TRBV5-1 to TRBJ2-5, with D perhaps TRBD1 (6 bases). The V and J ends lost 0 bases and 1 base respectively, with 10 bases between them. CDR3 length: 15 residues. In germline, CDR1 is SGHRS, CDR2 YFSETQ. CDR3 residues: CASSLVGTLQETQYF. DNA for the CDR3: TGCGCCAGCAGCTTGGTCGGGACACTCCAAGAGACCCAGTACTTC. Filled out from reference TRBV5-1 and TRBJ2-5, the complete variable domain reads KAGVTQTPRYLIKTRGQQVTLSCSPISGHRSVSWYQQTPGQGLQFLFEYFSETQRNKGNFPGRFSGRQFSNSRSEMNVSTLELGDSALYLCASSLVGTLQETQYFGPGTRLLVL.

The sample holds one count of this clone. This chain connects TRBV6-1 to TRBJ1-2, with 7 bases aligning to TRBD1. V shed 2 bases and J 3 bases; nucleotides not matched to a gene: 3. CDR1 and CDR2 (germline): MNHNS, SASEGT. This CDR3 has 14 residues. The CDR3 nucleotides are TGTGCCAGCAGTGAACTGGGGACAGACTATGGCTACACCTTC. Amino acids: CASSELGTDYGYTF.

The V and J genes are TRBV7-6 and TRBJ2-6; no firm D call. Germline CDR1 and CDR2: SGHVS and FNYEAQ. CDR3 size: 13 residues. The V end was cut by 5 bases, the J end by 4 bases, with 6 bases between. This CDR3 is CASSVGGANVLTF. Written as DNA, the CDR3 is TGTGCCAGCAGCGTGGGGGGGGCCAACGTCCTGACTTTC. The full variable domain, in which reference TRBV7-6 and TRBJ2-6 provide the parts outside the CDR3, is GAGVSQSPRYKVTKRGQDVALRCDPISGHVSLYWYRQALGQGPEFLTYFNYEAQQDKSGLPNDRFSAERPEGSISTLTIQRTEQRDSAMYRCASSVGGANVLTFGAGSRLTVL.

The chain carries TRBV7-2 and TRBJ2-6; D perhaps matches TRBD1 (5 bases). Germline values: CDR1 SGHTA, CDR2 FQGNSA. V gave up 5 bases and J gave up 4 bases, with 18 bases separating them. The CDR3 is 17 amino acids. The CDR3 nucleotides read TGTGCCAGCAGCCAAAGGATGGGGCGACGGGGGGCCAACGTCCTGACTTTC. Amino acid sequence: CASSQRMGRRGANVLTF.